This passage covers 8 T cell receptor beta chains from one sample sequenced in a study of T cell repertoires in cytomegalovirus infection. For these TCRs, the target antigens are not known. TCRdb passed the reads through MiXCR, listing each CDR3 protein once. In the table there are roughly 700,000 distinct CDR3 sequences, around 32% of which are singletons. Sequences were derived from cultured PBMCs, sampled from culture after CMV antigen stimulation. Receptors originate from a human donor in good health (CMV status not recorded). Some clones in this sample may be carry-over from other donors' samples.

The chain combines TRBV5-5 with TRBJ2-1; D call uncertain. Germline CDR1 and CDR2: SGHKS and YYEKEE (reference sequence). Trimming took off 4 bases at V and 8 bases at J, with 13 bases between the two ends. The CDR3 runs to 13 residues. As DNA, the CDR3 is TGTGCCAGCAGCCCCGGCCCGGCGGATGAGCAGTTCTTC. This gives the protein CASSPGPADEQFF.

The chain recombines TRBV15 with TRBJ2-1, with 8 bases identical to TRBD2. The CDR3 is 16 residues long. Germline CDR1 reads LNHNV; CDR2 reads YYDKDF (reference sequence). The ends lost 0 bases at V and 4 bases at J; junction bases unmatched: 5. The CDR3 sequence: CATSRDTSGGYNEQFF. CDR3 sequence (DNA): TGTGCCACCAGCAGAGATACAAGCGGGGGATACAATGAGCAGTTCTTC.

V usage is TRBV5-6 and J usage is TRBJ1-2; TRBD1 might be the D (5 bases). The germline CDR1 and CDR2 sequences are SGHDT and YYEEEE. The CDR3 is 13 residues long. Trimming removed 4 bases at V and 3 bases at J, with 10 bases between. CDR3 sequence: CASSRREYYGYTF. CDR3 bases: TGTGCCAGCAGCCGCAGGGAGTACTATGGCTACACCTTC.

CDR3 bases: TGTGCCAGCAGACCTAGCGGCGCGGATACGCAGTATTTT. This codes for CASRPSGADTQYF. V usage is TRBV6-2 or TRBV6-3 and J usage is TRBJ2-3, with 7 bases matching TRBD2. The CDR3 covers 13 residues. CDR1 is MNHEY and CDR2 is SVGEGT in the germline V gene. V gave up 6 bases and J gave up 6 bases; unmatched junction bases: 6.

The chain links TRBV7-4 to TRBJ2-7; 12 nucleotides line up with TRBD2. The trim removed 6 bases at V and 2 bases at J, leaving 11 bases unmatched. Germline lookup yields CDR1 SGHVT and CDR2 SQSDAQ. The CDR3 is 17 amino acids. The CDR3 here is CASRSTGLAGPAYEQYF. CDR3 DNA sequence: TGTGCCAGCAGGTCTACAGGACTAGCGGGGCCCGCCTACGAGCAGTACTTC.

This clonotype was counted only a few times. The chain is built from TRBV6-6 and TRBJ1-1, with a weak D call TRBD1 (5 bases). V was shortened by 6 bases and J by 6 bases, with 11 bases between the two germline ends. This CDR3 contains 12 residues. Germline loops: CDR1 MNHNY, CDR2 SVGAGI (reference sequence). CDR3 protein: CASRAGTPEAFF. CDR3 nucleotide sequence: TGTGCCAGCAGAGCAGGGACCCCTGAAGCTTTCTTT.

In this sample, this clonotype turned up many times. V and J are TRBV4-1 and TRBJ2-1; no definite D call. CDR3 length: 15 amino acids. In germline, CDR1 is MGHRA, CDR2 YSYEKL. Trimming removed 1 base from V and 0 bases from J, with 7 bases in between. CDR3 in amino acids: CASSQGVSSYNEQFF. In DNA, the CDR3 is TGCGCCAGCAGCCAAGGGGTCAGCTCCTACAATGAGCAGTTCTTC.

V is TRBV7-6 and J is TRBJ2-1, with a possible D match to TRBD1 (6 bases). The CDR3 consists of 16 residues. V was trimmed by 2 bases and J by 0 bases, leaving 11 bases between them. Germline CDR1 is SGHVS and CDR2 is FNYEAQ. Here the CDR3 reads CASSLYADSSYNEQFF. In nucleotides, the CDR3 is TGTGCCAGCAGCTTATACGCGGACAGCTCCTACAATGAGCAGTTCTTC.